One and the same sample provided the 24 T cell receptor beta chains below, sequenced in a study of T cells after yellow fever vaccination. TCRdb processed the 5' RACE reads anew with MiXCR; each CDR3 protein has one entry. The sample contains about 330,000 distinct CDR3 sequences, approximately 8% of which appear only once. This specimen consisted of PBMCs, obtained approximately 40 days after the first yellow fever vaccination. Receptors originate from a man between 18 and 29 years old who received the YFV17D yellow fever vaccine.

This clonotype showed up many times. V gene TRBV4-1 combines with J gene TRBJ2-3, with 7 bases identical to TRBD2. The ends lost 0 bases at V and 3 bases at J; junction bases unmatched: 9. Germline CDR1 is MGHRA and CDR2 is YSYEKL. The CDR3 sequence is 17 residues long. For the CDR3, the DNA is TGCGCCAGCAGCCAAGACTTAGCGGAAGCGGGGACAGATACGCAGTATTTT. This codes for CASSQDLAEAGTDTQYF.

V and J are TRBV5-5 and TRBJ2-7; 9 nucleotides agree with TRBD1. CDR3 length equals 15 residues. Germline assignment: CDR1 SGHKS and CDR2 YYEKEE (reference sequence). The V and J ends lost 4 bases and 4 bases, in that order; junction bases with no gene match: 9. The CDR3 coding sequence is TGTGCCAGCAGCCGAGCCGGGACAGGGCCTTACGAGCAGTACGTC. It yields the protein CASSRAGTGPYEQYV.

This clonotype was seen a few times. The chain links TRBV5-1 to TRBJ2-5, with 8 nucleotides matching TRBD2. Germline assignment: CDR1 SGHRS and CDR2 YFSETQ. The trim removed 7 bases at V and 1 base at J, leaving 6 bases unmatched. CDR3 length equals 14 residues. In DNA form, the CDR3 reads TGCGCCAGCGCCGAGACTAGCGCCCAAGAGACCCAGTACTTC. This sequence encodes CASAETSAQETQYF.

The table lists this clonotype with a few counts. V and J are TRBV6-1 and TRBJ2-2; 9 bases line up with TRBD1. CDR3 length equals 13 residues. Trimming removed 6 bases from V and 7 bases from J; junction bases left unmatched: 3. The germline V gene has CDR1 MNHNS and CDR2 SASEGT. The CDR3 loop reads CASRDRGHGELFF. The CDR3 DNA follows: TGTGCCAGCAGGGACAGGGGTCACGGGGAGCTGTTTTTT.

CDR3 nucleotide sequence: TGTGCCATCCGTAGGGATGAGGCTGGAAACACCATATATTTT. This sequence encodes CAIRRDEAGNTIYF. This chain connects TRBV10-3 to TRBJ1-3; no clear D. Trimming took 8 bases from V and 2 from J, leaving 13 bases between them. This CDR3 contains 14 residues. Germline CDR1 reads ENHRY; CDR2 reads SYGVKD.

This chain links TRBV11-2 with TRBJ2-2; TRBD1 agrees at 8 bases. Unmatched junction bases numbered 6, after V lost 4 bases and J lost 2 bases. Per germline, CDR1 SGHAT and CDR2 FQNNGV. This CDR3 spans 16 amino acids. The CDR3 is CASSSLGQGNTGELFF. CDR3 coding DNA: TGTGCCAGCAGCTCCCTCGGACAGGGTAACACCGGGGAGCTGTTTTTT.

This clonotype was observed many times. V gene TRBV29-1 combines with J gene TRBJ2-7, with D hard to call. CDR1 and CDR2 from the germline V gene are SQVTM and ANQGSEA. This CDR3 is 13 amino acids long. Trimming removed 0 bases from V and 0 bases from J, with 6 bases in between. CDR3 sequence (DNA): TGCAGCGTTGAAGACGTGAGCTCCTACGAGCAGTACTTC. Encoded protein: CSVEDVSSYEQYF.

Only a few counts were recorded for this clonotype. The V and J genes are TRBV12-3 or TRBV12-4 and TRBJ1-3; D possibly corresponds to TRBD1 (6 bases). The CDR3 length is 15 residues. V lost 6 bases, J lost 4 bases, and 16 bases lay in between. The DNA for the CDR3 is TGTGCCAGCAGGCCCGGGCAGGGGTCCGGAAACACCATATATTTT. Translating gives CASRPGQGSGNTIYF.

Here the CDR3 reads CASSPYFGNTEAFF. Here the CDR3 DNA reads TGTGCCAGCAGCCCCTATTTTGGGAACACTGAAGCTTTCTTT. The J gene is TRBJ1-1, the V gene TRBV5-5; no clear D. The CDR3 runs 14 residues. V gave up 4 bases and J gave up 1 base, with 11 bases separating them. Germline V gene lookup returns CDR1 SGHKS and CDR2 YYEKEE (reference sequence).

This clonotype was picked up a small number of times. V usage is TRBV12-3 or TRBV12-4 and J usage is TRBJ2-7, with 8 positions matching TRBD1. The CDR3 is made up of 14 amino acids. J lost 3 bases, V lost 4 bases, and 5 bases had no gene match. In DNA, the CDR3 is TGTGCCAGCAGTTCCTCAGGGGGCAACTACGAGCAGTACTTC. Its translation is CASSSSGGNYEQYF.

This clonotype was seen repeatedly, ten times or more. The V gene is TRBV7-2, the J gene TRBJ2-1; a weak D match, TRBD1 (5 bases). The germline V gene has CDR1 SGHTA and CDR2 FQGNSA. The CDR3 is made up of 15 amino acids. V gave up 1 base and J gave up 0 bases, with 7 bases separating them. CDR3 region: CASSLEGRSYNEQFF. CDR3 coding DNA: TGTGCCAGCAGCTTAGAGGGGCGCTCCTACAATGAGCAGTTCTTC.

The table lists this clonotype with a few counts. The chain combines TRBV5-1 with TRBJ2-3; 10 nucleotides agree with TRBD1. V was pared by 4 bases and J by 2 bases, with 7 bases of the junction left unmatched. Germline CDR1 is SGHRS and CDR2 is YFSETQ. The CDR3 has 16 residues. This chain's CDR3 is CASSTGQGTNTDTQYF. The DNA of the CDR3 is TGCGCCAGCAGCACGGGACAGGGGACCAACACAGATACGCAGTATTTT.

The chain uses TRBV6-6 and TRBJ2-7; maybe TRBD1 (6 bases). Trimming pared 7 bases from V and 6 bases from J, leaving 10 bases between. This CDR3 region has 11 residues. The germline CDR1 and CDR2 sequences are MNHNY and SVGAGI (reference sequence). The CDR3 reads CASKQGGEQYF. In DNA form, the CDR3 reads TGTGCCAGCAAACAGGGCGGCGAGCAGTACTTC.

This rearrangement joins TRBV19 to TRBJ1-2; D gene uncertain. The germline V and J ends were trimmed by 4 bases and 3 bases, with 9 bases remaining between them. This CDR3 is 13 amino acids long. Looked up from germline, CDR1 is LNHDA and CDR2 is SQIVND (reference sequence). CDR3 residues: CASSSTPDYGYTF. As DNA, the CDR3 is TGTGCCAGTAGTAGCACCCCCGACTATGGCTACACCTTC.

The chain uses TRBV2 and TRBJ2-5, with D uncertain. The CDR3 spans 14 residues. CDR1 and CDR2 from the germline V gene are SNHLY and FYNNEI. The V gene lost 7 bases and the J gene lost 4 bases, with 16 bases spanning the gap. Here the CDR3 DNA reads TGTGCCAGCATGCCCATGGGCGGTGGAGAGACCCAGTACTTC. This codes for CASMPMGGGETQYF.

This clonotype has a handful of counts. The chain couples TRBV20-1 to TRBJ2-3; 14 bases fit TRBD2. This CDR3 comprises 15 residues. Trimming at V came to 5 bases and at J to 6 bases, leaving 7 bases not matched to a gene. Germline CDR1 DFQATT, CDR2 SNEGSKA (reference sequence). CDR3 DNA sequence: TGCAGTGCTGAGACTAGCGGGGGGGCCAAGGATACGCAGTATTTT. Its translation is CSAETSGGAKDTQYF.

V usage is TRBV18 and J usage is TRBJ2-3; maybe TRBD1 (5 bases). Germline values: CDR1 KGHSH, CDR2 LQKENI. This CDR3 spans 15 amino acids. V lost 3 bases, J lost 1 base, and 11 bases lay in between. For the CDR3, the DNA is TGTGCCAGCTCACCCGGCAGGGTTGGCACAGATACGCAGTATTTT. This encodes CASSPGRVGTDTQYF.

This clonotype turned up a few times. The chain couples TRBV29-1 to TRBJ2-3; TRBD2 matches at 14 bases. The junction had 0 bases not matched to a gene; V was cut back by 4 bases and J by 0 bases. The CDR3 contains 15 residues. The germline V gene encodes CDR1 SQVTM and CDR2 ANQGSEA. The CDR3 region is CSVGTSGGSTDTQYF. CDR3 bases: TGCAGCGTTGGGACTAGCGGGGGGAGCACAGATACGCAGTATTTT.

The table lists this clonotype with a few counts. The chain recombines TRBV30 with TRBJ1-1, with 9 bases lining up with TRBD1. This CDR3 is 13 amino acids long. V lost 7 bases to trimming and J lost 8 bases; unmatched junction nucleotides: 11. Germline assignment: CDR1 GTSNPN and CDR2 SVGIG (reference sequence). CDR3 nucleotides: TGTGCCTCGCCGGGGGACAGGGAAAGGGAAGCTTTCTTT. It encodes CASPGDREREAFF.

The gene calls are TRBV4-3 and TRBJ1-5; D is unclear. Per the germline V gene, CDR1 is LGHNA and CDR2 is YSLEER. V shed 0 bases and J shed 11 bases, with 17 bases lying between them. This CDR3 contains 15 residues. The CDR3 nucleotides read TGCGCCAGCAGCCAAGATCTCACGCCCCAATGGGCCCAGCATTTT. This codes for CASSQDLTPQWAQHF.

Ten or more counts support this clonotype. J is TRBJ2-6 and V is TRBV7-2, with no clear D. CDR1 SGHTA and CDR2 FQGNSA come from the germline V gene. This CDR3 is built from 14 residues. The V end was cut by 5 bases, the J end by 0 bases, with 5 bases between. CDR3 DNA: TGTGCCAGCAGCCTGACCTCTGGGGCCAACGTCCTGACTTTC. Its translation: CASSLTSGANVLTF.

This clonotype was observed a handful of times. The V call is TRBV29-1, the J call TRBJ2-5, with D possibly TRBD1 on 6 matching bases. V was shortened by 6 bases and J by 5 bases, with 13 bases between the two germline ends. The CDR3 runs 12 residues. Germline assignment: CDR1 SQVTM and CDR2 ANQGSEA. CDR3 region: CSVAGTRETQYF. The CDR3 region has the DNA TGCAGCGTAGCCGGGACACGGGAGACCCAGTACTTC.

V gene TRBV12-3 or TRBV12-4 combines with J gene TRBJ2-1; either TRBD1 or TRBD2 may fit D (5 bases each). V was clipped by 6 bases and J by 7 bases, with 25 bases between them. This CDR3 is built from 17 residues. The CDR3 loop is CASRGVPGRATFNEQFF. The CDR3 coding sequence is TGTGCCAGCAGAGGCGTACCGGGACGGGCAACATTTAATGAGCAGTTCTTC.

The J gene is TRBJ2-7, the V gene TRBV7-2, with a weak D call TRBD1 (6 bases). There are 13 residues in the CDR3. Trimming removed 6 bases from V and 2 bases from J, with 11 bases in between. The germline CDR1 and CDR2 sequences are SGHTA and FQGNSA. The CDR3 sequence: CASSVDSAYEQYF. As DNA, the CDR3 is TGTGCCAGCAGTGTGGACAGCGCCTACGAGCAGTACTTC.